The rows below give T cell receptor beta chains drawn from one sample of a study of T cells in Graves' hyperthyroidism and ophthalmopathy. Each CDR3 protein is one row after TCRdb ran MiXCR on the multiplex PCR reads. This table has around 700,000 distinct CDR3 sequences, about 19% appearing once. What was sequenced was blood. The receptors were sampled from a woman aged 45-65 years with Graves' hyperthyroidism that later progressed to Graves' ophthalmopathy. CDR3s leave out the opening cysteine and the closing phenylalanine or tryptophan.

V gene	J gene	CDR3 protein
TRBV24-1	TRBJ2-7	ASDPGTPYEQY
TRBV5-5	TRBJ1-2	TSSTGRDYGYT
TRBV5-1	TRBJ2-2	ASSGRGNDGELF
TRBV11-2	TRBJ1-4	ASSQNRPNEKLF
TRBV7-8	TRBJ2-3	ASSLGRLAGPDTQY
TRBV19	TRBJ1-1	ASTGRIDTEAF
TRBV29-1	TRBJ2-3	SATRTSGGVSTDTQY
TRBV29-1	TRBJ2-4	SVDLPGGRNIQY
TRBV7-9	TRBJ2-1	ASSLSGLGLPLREQF
TRBV18	TRBJ2-1	ASSPPGTGDEQF
TRBV24-1	TRBJ2-3	ATSDPGLAGVPDTQY
TRBV20-1	TRBJ2-7	SASSGTRTYEQY
TRBV12-3/TRBV12-4	TRBJ2-1	ASSLTGLYNEQF
TRBV9	TRBJ2-1	ASSVGGSGTQF
TRBV19	TRBJ2-2	ASSIGGGGYTGELF
TRBV10-3	TRBJ2-7	AISGWTSGGYEQY
TRBV2	TRBJ1-5	ASKKDQPQH
TRBV12-3/TRBV12-4	TRBJ1-6	ASSLRGQDSPLH
TRBV30	TRBJ2-3	AWMAGAAGDTQY
TRBV11-2	TRBJ2-1	ASSLRGAGPVNEQF
TRBV30	TRBJ1-2	AWSSGSDYGYT
TRBV6-4	TRBJ2-3	ATSINPGMGTDTQY
TRBV11-1	TRBJ1-2	ASRGTRGQGDGYT